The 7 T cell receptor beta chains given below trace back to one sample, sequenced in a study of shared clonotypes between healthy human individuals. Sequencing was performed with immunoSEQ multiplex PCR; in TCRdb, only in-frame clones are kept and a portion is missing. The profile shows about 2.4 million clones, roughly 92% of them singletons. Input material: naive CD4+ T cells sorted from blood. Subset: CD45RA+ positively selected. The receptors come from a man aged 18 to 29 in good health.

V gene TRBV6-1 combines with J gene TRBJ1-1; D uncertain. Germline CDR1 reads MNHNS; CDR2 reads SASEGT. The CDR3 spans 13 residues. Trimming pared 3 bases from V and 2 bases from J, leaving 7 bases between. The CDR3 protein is CASSDEGNTEAFF. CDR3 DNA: TGTGCCAGCAGTGATGAGGGAAACACTGAAGCTTTCTTT.

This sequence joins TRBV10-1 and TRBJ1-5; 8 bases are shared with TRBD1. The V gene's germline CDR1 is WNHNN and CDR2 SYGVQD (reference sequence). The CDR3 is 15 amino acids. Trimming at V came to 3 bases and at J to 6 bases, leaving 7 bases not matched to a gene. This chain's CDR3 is CASSDPSDRAQPQHF. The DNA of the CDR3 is TGCGCCAGCAGTGACCCCTCGGACAGGGCTCAGCCCCAGCATTTT.

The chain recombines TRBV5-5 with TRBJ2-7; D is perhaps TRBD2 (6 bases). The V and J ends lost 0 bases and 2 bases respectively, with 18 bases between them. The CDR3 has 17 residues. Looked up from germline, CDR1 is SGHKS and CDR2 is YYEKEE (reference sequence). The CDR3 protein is CASSLAGGAEPTYEQYF. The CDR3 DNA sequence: TGTGCCAGCAGCTTGGCCGGGGGAGCGGAACCCACCTACGAGCAGTACTTC.

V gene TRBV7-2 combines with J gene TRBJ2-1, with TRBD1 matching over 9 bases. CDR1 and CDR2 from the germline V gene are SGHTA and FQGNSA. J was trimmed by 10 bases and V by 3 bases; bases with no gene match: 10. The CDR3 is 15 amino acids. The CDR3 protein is CASSLTGGPMIEQFF. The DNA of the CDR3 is TGTGCCAGCAGCTTGACAGGGGGGCCTATGATAGAGCAGTTCTTC.

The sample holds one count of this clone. CDR3 sequence: CASSLGVGREWRFF. The CDR3 nucleotides are TGTGCCAGCAGCTTAGGGGTCGGGAGGGAGTGGAGGTTCTTC. The genes are TRBV11-2 and TRBJ2-1; 8 bases map to TRBD2. V was pared by 1 base and J by 15 bases, with 11 bases of the junction left unmatched. This CDR3 has 14 amino acids. Germline V CDR1 and CDR2: SGHAT, FQNNGV.

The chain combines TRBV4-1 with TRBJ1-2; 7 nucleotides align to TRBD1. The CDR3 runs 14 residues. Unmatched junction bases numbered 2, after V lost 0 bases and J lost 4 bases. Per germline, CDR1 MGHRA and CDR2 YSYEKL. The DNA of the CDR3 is TGCGCCAGCAGCCAAGAATGGGACAGCTATGGCTACACCTTC. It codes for CASSQEWDSYGYTF.

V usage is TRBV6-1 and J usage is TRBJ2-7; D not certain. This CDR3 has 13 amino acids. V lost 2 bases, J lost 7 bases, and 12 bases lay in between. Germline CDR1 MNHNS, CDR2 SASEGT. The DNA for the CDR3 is TGTGCCAGCAGTGAAAGTTTCTTGGGGGAGCAGTACTTC. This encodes CASSESFLGEQYF.